These T cell receptor beta chains were read from a single sample in a study of vaccination effects on CD4 cells after COVID-19. Some clones are missing from TCRdb's copy, which holds only in-frame ones; the method was immunoSEQ multiplex PCR. This sample has tens of thousands of clones, with 70% to 85% found just once. These receptors have no known antigen. The sample in question was CD4+ T cells from PBMCs cultured without peptide, obtained after COVID-19 vaccination. All receptors come from a human donor who received a COVID-19 vaccine. The CDR3 runs from the conserved cysteine through the conserved F or W. Fields, in order: CDR3 protein, CDR3 DNA, D gene, V gene, J gene, clone size. The D gene is left open where the match is weak. Clone size appears in some rows only: once, few, many, or a class for an expanded clone.

cdr3_aa: CASSQPGQGNTGELFF; cdr3_nt: TGTGCCAGCAGTCAGCCGGGACAGGGAAACACCGGGGAGCTGTTTTTT; d_call: TRBD1; v_call: TRBV6-6; j_call: TRBJ2-2; clone_size: -
cdr3_aa: CASSEGTASYGYTF; cdr3_nt: TGTGCCAGCAGTGAAGGGACGGCTAGCTATGGCTACACCTTC; d_call: -; v_call: TRBV2; j_call: TRBJ1-2; clone_size: -
cdr3_aa: CASSPFLGGGGAGELFF; cdr3_nt: TGTGCCAGCAGCCCATTCTTAGGTGGCGGGGGGGCCGGGGAGCTGTTTTTT; d_call: TRBD2; v_call: TRBV5-4; j_call: TRBJ2-2; clone_size: -
cdr3_aa: CASSQQGETQYF; cdr3_nt: TGTGCCAGCAGCCAGCAGGGGGAGACCCAGTACTTC; d_call: -; v_call: TRBV2; j_call: TRBJ2-5; clone_size: -
cdr3_aa: CASSLDSTNSPLHF; cdr3_nt: TGTGCCAGCAGCTTAGACAGTACGAATTCACCCCTCCACTTT; d_call: -; v_call: TRBV7-9; j_call: TRBJ1-6; clone_size: once
cdr3_aa: CASSLYGINEQFF; cdr3_nt: TGTGCCAGCAGTTTGTACGGGATCAATGAGCAGTTCTTC; d_call: -; v_call: TRBV12-3/TRBV12-4; j_call: TRBJ2-1; clone_size: -
cdr3_aa: CASSYSTGGNEKLFF; cdr3_nt: TGTGCCAGCAGTTACTCGACGGGGGGTAATGAAAAACTGTTTTTT; d_call: -; v_call: TRBV6-5; j_call: TRBJ1-4; clone_size: -
cdr3_aa: CATSDNHGGVLTF; cdr3_nt: TGTGCCACCAGTGATAATCATGGAGGCGTCCTGACTTTC; d_call: -; v_call: TRBV24-1; j_call: TRBJ2-6; clone_size: -
cdr3_aa: CASSLAGGNTEAFF; cdr3_nt: TGTGCCAGCAGTTTAGCAGGGGGCAACACTGAAGCTTTCTTT; d_call: TRBD1; v_call: TRBV6-2/TRBV6-3; j_call: TRBJ1-1; clone_size: few
cdr3_aa: CASSSLRDPLAKNIQYF; cdr3_nt: TGTGCCAGTAGTTCCCTCCGGGATCCTCTAGCCAAAAACATTCAGTACTTC; d_call: -; v_call: TRBV19; j_call: TRBJ2-4; clone_size: -
cdr3_aa: CASSLQGANGYGYTF; cdr3_nt: TGTGCCAGCAGCTTACAGGGGGCGAATGGCTATGGCTACACCTTC; d_call: TRBD1; v_call: TRBV7-6; j_call: TRBJ1-2; clone_size: -
cdr3_aa: CSASSPGTTAFF; cdr3_nt: TGCAGTGCTAGTTCCCCCGGGACAACTGCTTTCTTT; d_call: -; v_call: TRBV20-1; j_call: TRBJ1-1; clone_size: -
cdr3_aa: CASSPQGENTEAFF; cdr3_nt: TGCGCCAGCAGCCCCCAAGGGGAGAACACTGAAGCTTTCTTT; d_call: -; v_call: TRBV5-1; j_call: TRBJ1-1; clone_size: -
cdr3_aa: CASSLAMNSNQPQHF; cdr3_nt: TGTGCCAGCAGCTTAGCCATGAATAGCAATCAGCCCCAGCATTTT; d_call: -; v_call: TRBV7-2; j_call: TRBJ1-5; clone_size: -
cdr3_aa: CATSRGRWKETQYF; cdr3_nt: TGTGCCACCAGCAGAGGGCGATGGAAAGAGACCCAGTACTTC; d_call: -; v_call: TRBV15; j_call: TRBJ2-5; clone_size: -
cdr3_aa: CASSYLGQGGNSPLHF; cdr3_nt: TGTGCCAGCAGTTACTTAGGACAGGGAGGCAATTCACCCCTCCACTTT; d_call: TRBD1; v_call: TRBV6-5; j_call: TRBJ1-6; clone_size: -
cdr3_aa: CASSTPGTVNTEAFF; cdr3_nt: TGTGCCAGCAGTACGCCCGGGACGGTGAACACTGAAGCTTTCTTT; d_call: -; v_call: TRBV28; j_call: TRBJ1-1; clone_size: -
cdr3_aa: CASSLRGRREKLFF; cdr3_nt: TGTGCCAGCAGTTTAAGGGGGAGACGGGAAAAACTGTTTTTT; d_call: -; v_call: TRBV27; j_call: TRBJ1-4; clone_size: -
cdr3_aa: CASTRGSAGELFF; cdr3_nt: TGTGCCAGCACCCGCGGGTCGGCCGGGGAGCTGTTTTTT; d_call: -; v_call: TRBV28; j_call: TRBJ2-2; clone_size: -
cdr3_aa: CASRSQGNTGELFF; cdr3_nt: TGTGCCAGCAGGTCTCAGGGGAACACCGGGGAGCTGTTTTTT; d_call: -; v_call: TRBV25-1; j_call: TRBJ2-2; clone_size: once
cdr3_aa: CASSEIDTQYF; cdr3_nt: TGTGCCAGCAGTGAAATCGATACGCAGTATTTT; d_call: -; v_call: TRBV2; j_call: TRBJ2-3; clone_size: -
cdr3_aa: CASSLIERPNEKLFF; cdr3_nt: TGTGCCAGCAGCCTAATAGAGAGGCCTAATGAAAAACTGTTTTTT; d_call: -; v_call: TRBV11-2; j_call: TRBJ1-4; clone_size: -
cdr3_aa: CASSLNGGGTDTQYF; cdr3_nt: TGTGCCAGCAGCTTAAACGGGGGGGGCACAGATACGCAGTATTTT; d_call: TRBD2; v_call: TRBV7-2; j_call: TRBJ2-3; clone_size: once
cdr3_aa: CASSDRAYYGYTF; cdr3_nt: TGCGCCAGCAGCGACAGGGCCTACTATGGCTACACCTTC; d_call: TRBD1; v_call: TRBV5-1; j_call: TRBJ1-2; clone_size: -
cdr3_aa: CASTGSGNQPQHF; cdr3_nt: TGTGCCAGCACGGGGAGTGGGAATCAGCCCCAGCATTTT; d_call: -; v_call: TRBV6-5; j_call: TRBJ1-5; clone_size: once
cdr3_aa: CATSDARTGQDYGYTF; cdr3_nt: TGTGCCACCAGTGATGCGCGTACAGGGCAAGACTATGGCTACACCTTC; d_call: -; v_call: TRBV24-1; j_call: TRBJ1-2; clone_size: -
cdr3_aa: CASSPLRETQYF; cdr3_nt: TGTGCCAGCAGCCCCTTGAGGGAGACCCAGTACTTC; d_call: -; v_call: TRBV12-3/TRBV12-4; j_call: TRBJ2-5; clone_size: -
cdr3_aa: CASSLVSRGDGYTF; cdr3_nt: TGCGCCAGCAGCTTGGTGTCCAGGGGGGATGGCTACACCTTC; d_call: TRBD1; v_call: TRBV5-1; j_call: TRBJ1-2; clone_size: -
cdr3_aa: CASPSPGPKAEETQYF; cdr3_nt: TGCGCCTCACCCTCACCCGGGCCCAAAGCGGAGGAGACCCAGTACTTC; d_call: -; v_call: TRBV5-1; j_call: TRBJ2-5; clone_size: -
cdr3_aa: CASVKEAGDQPQHF; cdr3_nt: TGTGCCAGCGTAAAAGAAGCAGGGGATCAGCCCCAGCATTTT; d_call: -; v_call: TRBV2; j_call: TRBJ1-5; clone_size: -
cdr3_aa: CASSFHSGTSGGGTQYF; cdr3_nt: TGCGCCAGCAGCTTTCACTCGGGGACTAGCGGGGGGGGTACGCAGTATTTT; d_call: TRBD2; v_call: TRBV5-1; j_call: TRBJ2-3; clone_size: -
cdr3_aa: CATSDSRGGTYGYTF; cdr3_nt: TGTGCCACCAGTGATTCCCGGGGGGGGACCTATGGCTACACCTTC; d_call: -; v_call: TRBV24-1; j_call: TRBJ1-2; clone_size: once
cdr3_aa: CASSPGLAGVQETQYF; cdr3_nt: TGTGCCAGTAGTCCGGGACTAGCGGGCGTACAAGAGACCCAGTACTTC; d_call: TRBD2; v_call: TRBV19; j_call: TRBJ2-5; clone_size: -
cdr3_aa: CASSPDRGYNEQFF; cdr3_nt: TGTGCCAGCAGCCCCGACAGGGGATACAATGAGCAGTTCTTC; d_call: TRBD1; v_call: TRBV7-2; j_call: TRBJ2-1; clone_size: -
cdr3_aa: CASSLGQPNTEAFF; cdr3_nt: TGTGCCAGCAGCTTGGGACAGCCGAACACTGAAGCTTTCTTT; d_call: TRBD1; v_call: TRBV7-9; j_call: TRBJ1-1; clone_size: -
cdr3_aa: CASRLYMGRAGELFF; cdr3_nt: TGTGCCAGCAGATTGTATATGGGTCGGGCCGGGGAGCTGTTTTTT; d_call: -; v_call: TRBV7-3; j_call: TRBJ2-2; clone_size: -
cdr3_aa: CASSLEGSGGKKQFF; cdr3_nt: TGTGCCAGCAGCTTAGAAGGTAGCGGGGGGAAGAAGCAGTTCTTC; d_call: TRBD2; v_call: TRBV11-2; j_call: TRBJ2-1; clone_size: -
cdr3_aa: CATVKSRGGGYTF; cdr3_nt: TGTGCCACCGTAAAAAGCAGGGGGGGTGGCTACACCTTC; d_call: TRBD1; v_call: TRBV7-6; j_call: TRBJ1-2; clone_size: -
cdr3_aa: CATGGSGSQPQHF; cdr3_nt: TGTGCCACCGGAGGATCAGGGAGTCAGCCCCAGCATTTT; d_call: -; v_call: TRBV15; j_call: TRBJ1-5; clone_size: -
cdr3_aa: CASSPPGTGTGANVLTF; cdr3_nt: TGTGCCAGCTCACCCCCGGGGACAGGGACTGGGGCCAACGTCCTGACTTTC; d_call: TRBD1; v_call: TRBV18; j_call: TRBJ2-6; clone_size: -
cdr3_aa: CAWSTRGPNEKLFF; cdr3_nt: TGTGCCTGGAGTACCAGGGGACCTAATGAAAAACTGTTTTTT; d_call: -; v_call: TRBV30; j_call: TRBJ1-4; clone_size: -
cdr3_aa: CASGWDKGNTEAFF; cdr3_nt: TGTGCTAGTGGTTGGGACAAAGGGAACACTGAAGCTTTCTTT; d_call: -; v_call: TRBV12-5; j_call: TRBJ1-1; clone_size: -
cdr3_aa: CASSPFGAHLLRNNEKLFF; cdr3_nt: TGTGCCAGCAGCCCATTTGGGGCCCACCTCCTCAGAAATAATGAAAAACTGTTTTTT; d_call: -; v_call: TRBV9; j_call: TRBJ1-4; clone_size: -
cdr3_aa: CASSLAPSNTGELFF; cdr3_nt: TGCGCCAGCAGCTTGGCTCCTTCGAACACCGGGGAGCTGTTTTTT; d_call: -; v_call: TRBV5-1; j_call: TRBJ2-2; clone_size: -
cdr3_aa: CASSSRVSYQETQYF; cdr3_nt: TGTGCCAGCAGCTCCCGGGTGTCATACCAAGAGACCCAGTACTTC; d_call: -; v_call: TRBV7-2; j_call: TRBJ2-5; clone_size: once
cdr3_aa: CASSAAYFGSTYGYTF; cdr3_nt: TGTGCCAGCAGCGCCGCGTACTTCGGTTCGACCTATGGCTACACCTTC; d_call: -; v_call: TRBV9; j_call: TRBJ1-2; clone_size: -
cdr3_aa: CSVLRTGGEYTF; cdr3_nt: TGCAGCGTACTTCGGACAGGGGGGGAGTACACCTTC; d_call: TRBD1; v_call: TRBV29-1; j_call: TRBJ1-2; clone_size: few